This entry lists 14 T cell receptor beta chains sequenced from one sample in a study of T cell changes during pregnancy in multiple sclerosis. Measured with immunoSEQ multiplex PCR; TCRdb has only the in-frame clones, and not every one. The table has over 60,000 clones, 85% to 95% seen once. The sequencing here drew on peripheral blood, taken in the first trimester of pregnancy. Receptors originate from a female donor with multiple sclerosis, enrolled in a pregnancy study.

The V call is TRBV9, the J call TRBJ2-7; D is perhaps TRBD1 (5 bases). Germline CDR1 and CDR2: SGDLS and YYNGEE. There are 12 residues in the CDR3. With 4 bases removed from V and 6 bases from J, the gap between germline ends came to 11 bases. The CDR3 sequence is CASSLQGGEQYF. In DNA, the CDR3 is TGTGCCAGCAGCCTCCAGGGCGGCGAGCAGTACTTC.

There are many counts of this clone. This chain uses TRBV30 with TRBJ1-5; possible D gene TRBD1, 5 bases. Per germline, CDR1 GTSNPN and CDR2 SVGIG (reference sequence). This CDR3 is built from 14 residues. Trimming stripped 0 bases from V and 4 bases from J, with 10 bases between. The CDR3 loop is CAWSVRGLNQPQHF. Here the CDR3 DNA reads TGTGCCTGGAGTGTAAGGGGATTGAATCAGCCCCAGCATTTT.

This chain uses TRBV6-5 with TRBJ2-2, with 7 bases that match TRBD2. The germline gives CDR1 MNHEY, CDR2 SVGAGI. V trimming: 2 bases; J trimming: 5 bases; junction bases outside the gene matches: 5. This CDR3 has 15 residues. The CDR3 bases are TGTGCCAGCAGTTACCTGGACGGGGGGACCGGGGAGCTGTTTTTT. Its translation: CASSYLDGGTGELFF.

The CDR3 loop reads CASSLWLAGQSNEQFF. The CDR3 coding sequence is TGCGCCAGCAGCTTGTGGCTAGCGGGACAATCCAATGAGCAGTTCTTC. The gene calls are TRBV5-1 and TRBJ2-1; 9 bases map to TRBD2. Trimming took 1 base from V and 6 from J; bases not matched to a gene: 8. The length of the CDR3 is 16 residues. Germline V gene data show CDR1 as SGHRS and CDR2 as YFSETQ.

The chain is built from TRBV28 and TRBJ1-2; 8 positions agree with TRBD1. The CDR3 extends over 15 amino acids. Germline lookup yields CDR1 MDHEN and CDR2 SYDVKM. J lost 2 bases, V lost 6 bases, and 8 bases had no gene match. For the CDR3, the DNA is TGTGCCAGCAGGCAAACCAGGGGGCTAAACTATGGCTACACCTTC. Translating it yields CASRQTRGLNYGYTF.

The rearrangement joins TRBV5-1 to TRBJ2-1; 10 bases agree with TRBD2. The V and J ends lost 2 bases and 9 bases, in that order; junction bases with no gene match: 8. Per germline, CDR1 SGHRS and CDR2 YFSETQ. The CDR3 loop spans 15 amino acids. The CDR3 nucleotides are TGCGCCAGCAGCTTCTCGGGACTAGCGATAGGTGAGCAGTTCTTC. Translating gives CASSFSGLAIGEQFF.

The chain combines TRBV29-1 with TRBJ2-3; 9 nucleotides agree with TRBD1. This CDR3 contains 17 residues. Germline CDR1 is SQVTM and CDR2 is ANQGSEA. Unmatched junction bases numbered 14, after V lost 5 bases and J lost 2 bases. CDR3 in amino acids: CSVKKGQGPSHTDTQYF. CDR3 sequence (DNA): TGCAGCGTTAAAAAAGGACAGGGGCCGTCCCACACAGATACGCAGTATTTT.

This chain uses TRBV27 with TRBJ2-1; D possibly corresponds to TRBD1 (6 bases). Per germline, CDR1 MNHEY and CDR2 SMNVEV (reference sequence). The CDR3 has 13 residues. Trimming left V 4 bases short and J 7 bases short, with 11 bases between. DNA for the CDR3: TGTGCCAGCAGTTCGCTCAGGGGAAATGAGCAGTTCTTC. It is translated as CASSSLRGNEQFF.

This chain's CDR3 is CASSWGQGNTEAFF. The CDR3 DNA sequence: TGTGCCAGCAGCTGGGGACAGGGTAACACTGAAGCTTTCTTT. The rearrangement joins TRBV5-4 to TRBJ1-1, with TRBD1 matching 9 bases. There are 14 residues in the CDR3. Trimming at V came to 3 bases and at J to 2 bases, leaving 2 bases not matched to a gene. In germline, CDR1 is SGHNT, CDR2 YYREEE (reference sequence).

This chain links TRBV19 with TRBJ2-2, with 7 positions matching TRBD1. Germline assignment: CDR1 LNHDA and CDR2 SQIVND (reference sequence). This CDR3 is 15 amino acids long. J lost 3 bases, V lost 8 bases, and 9 bases had no gene match. The CDR3 DNA reads TGTGCCAGTCGAGGGGGCTGGGGGCACACCGGGGAGCTGTTTTTT. This gives the protein CASRGGWGHTGELFF.

The count of this clone is one. The chain combines TRBV25-1 with TRBJ2-1, with D unclear. V was clipped by 4 bases and J by 0 bases, with 13 bases between them. Germline-derived CDR1 and CDR2 are MGHDK and SYGVNS. CDR3 length equals 16 residues. CDR3 sequence reads: CASSASTASSYNEQFF. The CDR3 nucleotides read TGTGCCAGCAGTGCCTCGACTGCCAGCTCCTACAATGAGCAGTTCTTC. Full variable domain (outside the CDR3, taken from reference TRBV25-1 and TRBJ2-1): EADIYQTPRYLVIGTGKKITLECSQTMGHDKMYWYQQDPGMELHLIHYSYGVNSTEKGDLSSESTVSRIRTEHFPLTLESARPSHTSQYLCASSASTASSYNEQFFGPGTRLTVL.

The V call is TRBV10-3, the J call TRBJ2-7; possibly TRBD2 for D (5 bases). V gave up 7 bases and J gave up 1 base, with 11 bases separating them. This CDR3 comprises 13 residues. Germline values: CDR1 ENHRY, CDR2 SYGVKD. Written as DNA, the CDR3 is TGTGCCATCACCCAGAGGGATTCCTACGAGCAGTACTTC. Its translation is CAITQRDSYEQYF.

V gene TRBV6-5 combines with J gene TRBJ2-1, with D tentatively TRBD1 (5 bases). Germline V CDR1 and CDR2: MNHEY, SVGAGI. The V end lost 4 bases, the J end lost 7 bases, and 11 bases lay between the germline ends. The CDR3 has 13 amino acids. The CDR3 loop reads CASSSIQGNEQFF. The DNA of the CDR3 is TGTGCCAGCAGTTCGATTCAGGGAAATGAGCAGTTCTTC.

V and J are TRBV4-2 and TRBJ2-7; perhaps TRBD2 as D (5 bases). The V end was cut by 0 bases, the J end by 0 bases, with 9 bases between. The CDR3 has 15 amino acids. Germline CDR1 LGHNA, CDR2 YNFKEQ. Here the CDR3 DNA reads TGTGCCAGCAGCCAAGAGGACTCCAGCTCCTACGAGCAGTACTTC. It codes for CASSQEDSSSYEQYF.